The clone carrying this T cell receptor (beta chain) appeared once. Primers for the PCR totalled 60 Vbeta and 13 Jbeta. Using immunoSEQ multiplex PCR, the repertoire was profiled, and TCRdb retains in-frame clones only, with some absent. The data show about 160,000 clones, approximately 80% seen once. The data were obtained in a study of cytomegalovirus exposure and HLA in healthy donors. From germline, CDR1 is DFQATT and CDR2 SNEGSKA (reference sequence). Between the trimmed V and J ends, which lost 0 bases and 11 bases, there was a span of 10 bases. The CDR3 is 11 amino acids. This receptor was obtained from a male donor in good health and CMV-seropositive. V gene TRBV20-1 combines with J gene TRBJ2-5; no clear D gene. Sequenced sample: PBMCs. In nucleotides, the CDR3 is TGCAGTGCTAGAGATCGCGAAGCGCAGTACTTC. Encoded protein: CSARDREAQYF.